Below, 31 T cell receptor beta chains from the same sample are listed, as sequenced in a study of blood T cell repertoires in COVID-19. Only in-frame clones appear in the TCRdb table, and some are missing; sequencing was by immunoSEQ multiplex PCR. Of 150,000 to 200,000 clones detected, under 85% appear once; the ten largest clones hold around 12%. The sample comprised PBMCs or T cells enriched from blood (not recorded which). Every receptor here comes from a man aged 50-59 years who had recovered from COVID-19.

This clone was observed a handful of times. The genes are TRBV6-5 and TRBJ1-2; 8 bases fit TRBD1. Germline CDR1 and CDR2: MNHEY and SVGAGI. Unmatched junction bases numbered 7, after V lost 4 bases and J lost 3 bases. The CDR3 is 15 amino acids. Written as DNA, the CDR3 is TGTGCCAGCAGTTCCCCCCAGGGGGCGGACTATGGCTACACCTTC. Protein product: CASSSPQGADYGYTF.

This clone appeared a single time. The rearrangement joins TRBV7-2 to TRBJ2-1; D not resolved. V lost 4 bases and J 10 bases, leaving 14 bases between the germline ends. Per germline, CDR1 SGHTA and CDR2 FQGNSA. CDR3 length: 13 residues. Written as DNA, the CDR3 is TGTGCCAGCAGCTCCAGTCCAGTGTTGGAGCAGTTCTTC. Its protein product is CASSSSPVLEQFF.

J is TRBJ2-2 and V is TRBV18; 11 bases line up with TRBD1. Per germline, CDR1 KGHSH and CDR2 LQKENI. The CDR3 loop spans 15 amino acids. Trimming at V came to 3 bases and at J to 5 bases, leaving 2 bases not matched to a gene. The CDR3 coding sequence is TGTGCCAGCTCACCCCGGGACAGGGGGACCGGGGAGCTGTTTTTT. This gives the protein CASSPRDRGTGELFF.

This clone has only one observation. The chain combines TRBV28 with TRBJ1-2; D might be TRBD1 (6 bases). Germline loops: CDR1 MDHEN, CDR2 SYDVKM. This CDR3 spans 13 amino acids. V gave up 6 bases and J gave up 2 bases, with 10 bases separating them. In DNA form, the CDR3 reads TGTGCCAGCAGCCCCGGGACAAACTATGGCTACACCTTC. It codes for CASSPGTNYGYTF.

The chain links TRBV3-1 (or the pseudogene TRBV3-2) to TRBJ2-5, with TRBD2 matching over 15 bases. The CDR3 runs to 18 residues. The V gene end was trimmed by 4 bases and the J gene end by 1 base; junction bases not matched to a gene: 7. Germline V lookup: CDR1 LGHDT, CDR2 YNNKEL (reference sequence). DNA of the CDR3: TGTGCCAGCAGCCCTGGACTAGCGGGGGGGCTAATCCAAGAGACCCAGTACTTC. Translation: CASSPGLAGGLIQETQYF.

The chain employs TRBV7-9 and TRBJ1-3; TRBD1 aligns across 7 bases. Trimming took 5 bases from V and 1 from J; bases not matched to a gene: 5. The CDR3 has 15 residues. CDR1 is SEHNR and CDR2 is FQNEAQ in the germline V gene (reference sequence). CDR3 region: CASSEQTGSGNTIYF. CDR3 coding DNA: TGTGCCAGCAGCGAACAGACAGGGTCTGGAAACACCATATATTTT.

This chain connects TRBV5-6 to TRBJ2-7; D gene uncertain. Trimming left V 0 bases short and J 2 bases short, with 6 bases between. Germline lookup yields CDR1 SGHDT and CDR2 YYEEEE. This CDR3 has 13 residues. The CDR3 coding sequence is TGTGCCAGCAGCTTGGCTCCCGCCTACGAGCAGTACTTC. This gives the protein CASSLAPAYEQYF.

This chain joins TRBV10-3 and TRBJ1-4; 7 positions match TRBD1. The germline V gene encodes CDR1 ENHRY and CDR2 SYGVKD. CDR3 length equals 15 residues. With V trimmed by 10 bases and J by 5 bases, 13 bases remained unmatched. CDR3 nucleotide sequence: TGTGCCACCACAGGAAAGACAGGGAACAATGAAAAACTGTTTTTT. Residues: CATTGKTGNNEKLFF.

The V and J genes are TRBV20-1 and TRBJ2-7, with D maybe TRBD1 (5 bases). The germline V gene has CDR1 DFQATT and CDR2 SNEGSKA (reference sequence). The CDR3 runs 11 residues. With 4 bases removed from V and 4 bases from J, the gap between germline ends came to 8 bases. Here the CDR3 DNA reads TGCAGTGCTACGACAGAATACGAGCAGTACTTC. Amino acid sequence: CSATTEYEQYF.

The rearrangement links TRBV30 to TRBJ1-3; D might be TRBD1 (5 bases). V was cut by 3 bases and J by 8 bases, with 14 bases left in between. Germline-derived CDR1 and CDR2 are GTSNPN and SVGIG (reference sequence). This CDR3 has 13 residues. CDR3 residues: CAWSAGLADTIYF. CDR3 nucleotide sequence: TGTGCCTGGAGCGCAGGGTTGGCGGACACCATATATTTT.

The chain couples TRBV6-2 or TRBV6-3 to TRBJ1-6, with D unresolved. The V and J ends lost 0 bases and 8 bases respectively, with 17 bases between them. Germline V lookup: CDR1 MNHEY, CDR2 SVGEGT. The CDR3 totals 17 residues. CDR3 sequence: CASSYSTSGPRDSPLHF. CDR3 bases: TGTGCCAGCAGTTACTCGACGTCAGGCCCGAGGGATTCACCCCTCCACTTT.

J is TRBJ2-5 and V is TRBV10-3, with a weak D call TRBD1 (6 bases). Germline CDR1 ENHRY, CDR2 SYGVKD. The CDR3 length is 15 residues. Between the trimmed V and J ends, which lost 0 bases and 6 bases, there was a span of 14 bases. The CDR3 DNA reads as TGTGCCATCAGTGAGTCTGGAACAGGGTGGCAGACCCAGTACTTC. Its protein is CAISESGTGWQTQYF.

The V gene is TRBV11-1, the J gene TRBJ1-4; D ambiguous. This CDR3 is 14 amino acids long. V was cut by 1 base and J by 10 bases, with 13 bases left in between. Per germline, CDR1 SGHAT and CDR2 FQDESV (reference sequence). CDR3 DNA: TGTGCCAGCAGCTTAGGACGTCCTGGCGGAAAACTGTTTTTT. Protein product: CASSLGRPGGKLFF.

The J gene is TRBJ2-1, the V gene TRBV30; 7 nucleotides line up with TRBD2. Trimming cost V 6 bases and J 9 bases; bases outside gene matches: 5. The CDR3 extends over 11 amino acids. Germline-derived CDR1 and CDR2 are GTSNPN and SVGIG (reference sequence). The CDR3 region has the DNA TGTGCCTGTCGGACGGGGGGTGAGCAGTTCTTC. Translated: CACRTGGEQFF.

The chain's CDR3 is CASSPGLAGGYEQYF. The CDR3 DNA reads TGCGCCAGCAGCCCGGGGCTAGCGGGCGGCTACGAGCAGTACTTC. The chain carries TRBV5-1 and TRBJ2-7, with TRBD2 identical over 8 bases. The CDR3 extends over 15 amino acids. J lost 3 bases, V lost 4 bases, and 9 bases had no gene match. Germline-derived CDR1 and CDR2 are SGHRS and YFSETQ.

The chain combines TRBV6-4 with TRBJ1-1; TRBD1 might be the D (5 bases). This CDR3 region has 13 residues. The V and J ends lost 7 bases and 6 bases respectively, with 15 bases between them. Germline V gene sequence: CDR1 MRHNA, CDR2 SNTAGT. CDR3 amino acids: CASIGVVSAEAFF. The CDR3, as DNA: TGTGCCAGCATAGGGGTTGTGTCAGCTGAAGCTTTCTTT.

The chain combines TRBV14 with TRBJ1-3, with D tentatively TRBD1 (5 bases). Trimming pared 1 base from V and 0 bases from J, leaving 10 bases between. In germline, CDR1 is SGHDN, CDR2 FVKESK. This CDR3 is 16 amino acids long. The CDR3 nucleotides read TGTGCCAGCAGCCAAGCGGGACTCATCTCTGGAAACACCATATATTTT. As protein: CASSQAGLISGNTIYF.

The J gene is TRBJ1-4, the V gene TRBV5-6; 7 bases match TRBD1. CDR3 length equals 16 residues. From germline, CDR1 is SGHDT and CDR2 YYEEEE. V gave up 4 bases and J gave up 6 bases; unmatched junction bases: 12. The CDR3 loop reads CASSRLAGQSDEKLFF. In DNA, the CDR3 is TGTGCCAGCAGCAGACTCGCGGGACAGTCTGATGAAAAACTGTTTTTT. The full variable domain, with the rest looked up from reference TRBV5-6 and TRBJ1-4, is DAGVTQSPTHLIKTRGQQVTLRCSPKSGHDTVSWYQQALGQGPQFIFQYYEEEERQRGNFPDRFSGHQFPNYSSELNVNALLLGDSALYLCASSRLAGQSDEKLFFGSGTQLSVL.

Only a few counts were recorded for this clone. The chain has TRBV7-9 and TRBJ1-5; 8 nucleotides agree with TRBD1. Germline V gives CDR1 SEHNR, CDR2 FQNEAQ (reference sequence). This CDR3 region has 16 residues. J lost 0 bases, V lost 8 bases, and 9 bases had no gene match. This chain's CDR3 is CASFGQGPFSNQPQHF. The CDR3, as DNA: TGTGCCAGCTTCGGACAGGGCCCTTTTAGCAATCAGCCCCAGCATTTT.

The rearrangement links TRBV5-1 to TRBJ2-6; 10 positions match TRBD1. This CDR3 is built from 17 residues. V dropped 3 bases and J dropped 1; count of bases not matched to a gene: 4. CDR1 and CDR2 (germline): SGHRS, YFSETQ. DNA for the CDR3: TGCGCCAGCAGCTCGCCGGGACAGGGGTCTGGGGCCAACGTCCTGACTTTC. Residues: CASSSPGQGSGANVLTF.

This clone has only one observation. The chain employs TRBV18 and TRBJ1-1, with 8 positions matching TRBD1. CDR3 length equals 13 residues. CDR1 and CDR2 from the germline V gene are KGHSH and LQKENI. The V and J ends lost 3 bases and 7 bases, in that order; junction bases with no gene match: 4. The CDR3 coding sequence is TGTGCCAGCTCACCCCAGGGGGCCTATGAAGCTTTCTTT. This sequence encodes CASSPQGAYEAFF. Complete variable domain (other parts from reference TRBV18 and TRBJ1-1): NAGVMQNPRHLVRRRGQEARLRCSPMKGHSHVYWYRQLPEEGLKFMVYLQKENIIDESGMPKERFSAEFPKEGPSILRIQQVVRGDSAAYFCASSPQGAYEAFFGQGTRLTVV.

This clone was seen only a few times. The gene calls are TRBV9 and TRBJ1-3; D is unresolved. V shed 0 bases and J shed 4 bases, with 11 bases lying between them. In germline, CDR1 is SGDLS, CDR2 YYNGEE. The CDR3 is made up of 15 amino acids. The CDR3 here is CASSVDNSRGNTIYF. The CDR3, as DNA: TGTGCCAGCAGCGTAGATAACAGTAGGGGAAACACCATATATTTT.

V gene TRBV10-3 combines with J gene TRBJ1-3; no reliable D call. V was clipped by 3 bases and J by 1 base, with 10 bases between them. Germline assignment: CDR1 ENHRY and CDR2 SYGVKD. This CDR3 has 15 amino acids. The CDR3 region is CAISDWSGSGNTIYF. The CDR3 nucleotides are TGTGCCATCAGTGATTGGTCGGGGTCTGGAAACACCATATATTTT.

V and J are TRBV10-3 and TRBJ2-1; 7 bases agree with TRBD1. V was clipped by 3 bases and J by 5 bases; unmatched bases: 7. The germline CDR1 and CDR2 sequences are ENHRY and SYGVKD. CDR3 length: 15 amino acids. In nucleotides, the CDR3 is TGTGCCATCAGTGACAGCAGGGGGAGACACAATGAGCAGTTCTTC. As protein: CAISDSRGRHNEQFF.

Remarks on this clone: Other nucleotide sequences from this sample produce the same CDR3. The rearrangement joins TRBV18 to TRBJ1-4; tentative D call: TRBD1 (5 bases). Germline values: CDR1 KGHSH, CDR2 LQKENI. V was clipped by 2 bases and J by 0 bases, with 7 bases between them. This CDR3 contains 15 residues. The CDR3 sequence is CASSPRGATNEKLFF. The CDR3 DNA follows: TGTGCCAGCTCACCAAGGGGCGCAACTAATGAAAAACTGTTTTTT.

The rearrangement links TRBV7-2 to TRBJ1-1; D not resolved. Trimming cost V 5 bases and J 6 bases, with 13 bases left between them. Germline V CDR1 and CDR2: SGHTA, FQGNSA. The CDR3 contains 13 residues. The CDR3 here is CASSRGPRAEAFF. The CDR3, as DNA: TGTGCCAGCAGCAGAGGGCCGAGGGCTGAAGCTTTCTTT. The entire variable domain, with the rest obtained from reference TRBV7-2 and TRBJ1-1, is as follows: GAGVSQSPSNKVTEKGKDVELRCDPISGHTALYWYRQSLGQGLEFLIYFQGNSAPDKSGLPSDRFSAERTGGSVSTLTIQRTQQEDSAVYLCASSRGPRAEAFFGQGTRLTVV.

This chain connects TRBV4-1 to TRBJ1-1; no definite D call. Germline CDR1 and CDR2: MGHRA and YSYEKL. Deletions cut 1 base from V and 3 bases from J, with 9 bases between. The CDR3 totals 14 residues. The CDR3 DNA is TGCGCCAGCAGCCAAGCCCCCCAGGACACTGAAGCTTTCTTT. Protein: CASSQAPQDTEAFF.

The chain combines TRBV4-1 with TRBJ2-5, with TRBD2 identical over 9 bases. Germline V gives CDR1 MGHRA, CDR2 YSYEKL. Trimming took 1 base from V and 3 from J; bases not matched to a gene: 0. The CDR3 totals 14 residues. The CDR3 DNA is TGCGCCAGCAGCCAAGGACTAGCGGAAGAGACCCAGTACTTC. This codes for CASSQGLAEETQYF.

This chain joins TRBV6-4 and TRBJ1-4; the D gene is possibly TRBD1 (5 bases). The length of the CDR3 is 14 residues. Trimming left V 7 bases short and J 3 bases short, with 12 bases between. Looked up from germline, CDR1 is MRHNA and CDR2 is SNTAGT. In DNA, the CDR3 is TGTGCCAGCACCCCAGGGCTTCCTAATGAAAAACTGTTTTTT. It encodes CASTPGLPNEKLFF.

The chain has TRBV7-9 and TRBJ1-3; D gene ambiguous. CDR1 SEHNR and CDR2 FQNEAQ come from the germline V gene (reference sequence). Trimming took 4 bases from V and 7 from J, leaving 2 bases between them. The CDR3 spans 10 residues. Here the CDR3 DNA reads TGTGCCAGCAGCTCGAACACCATATATTTT. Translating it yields CASSSNTIYF.

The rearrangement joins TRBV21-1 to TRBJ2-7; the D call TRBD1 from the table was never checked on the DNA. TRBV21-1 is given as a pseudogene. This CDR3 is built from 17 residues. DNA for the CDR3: TGTGCCAGCAGCAAAGCTAGCGGCAGGGGGCAACTCTACGAGCAGTACTTC. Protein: CASSKASGRGQLYEQYF.